Following are 17 T cell receptor beta chains from one sample sequenced in a study of molecular identifiers for immune sequencing clone quantification. MiXCR was run by TCRdb on the PCR reads, yielding one entry per CDR3 protein. The sample consists of 550,000 to 750,000 distinct CDR3 sequences, 15% to 20% of them appearing once. Sequencing used naive CD8+ T cells from blood, with Jurkat cell RNA spiked in. Stated subset: FACS-sorted CD8+CD4-CCR7+CD45RA+ naive T cells. The receptors originated from a human donor in good health. Some libraries in this study had Jurkat cell RNA spiked in.

This rearrangement joins TRBV20-1 to TRBJ2-3, with TRBD2 identical over 12 bases. The CDR3 length is 18 residues. Trimming took 6 bases from V and 4 from J; bases not matched to a gene: 17. The germline V gene has CDR1 DFQATT and CDR2 SNEGSKA (reference sequence). The CDR3 is CSAPESGLAGGPSDTQYF. CDR3 sequence (DNA): TGCAGTGCCCCCGAGTCGGGGCTAGCGGGGGGGCCCTCAGATACGCAGTATTTT.

This clonotype was seen at least ten times. The CDR3 DNA is TGCGCCAGCTCAACAGGGGGCCCGGGCGAGCAGTACTTC. Its translation: CASSTGGPGEQYF. The J gene is TRBJ2-7, the V gene TRBV4-1; 9 bases map to TRBD1. Germline-derived CDR1 and CDR2 are MGHRA and YSYEKL. V was clipped by 8 bases and J by 6 bases; unmatched bases: 8. CDR3 size: 13 residues.

This chain connects TRBV20-1 to TRBJ2-7, with D perhaps matching TRBD1 (5 bases). The CDR3 runs to 13 residues. Germline assignment: CDR1 DFQATT and CDR2 SNEGSKA (reference sequence). Deletions cut 3 bases from V and 0 bases from J, with 9 bases between. CDR3 in DNA: TGCAGTGCTAGGGGGCCGGGCTCCTACGAGCAGTACTTC. It yields the protein CSARGPGSYEQYF.

At least ten counts were recorded for this clonotype. The rearrangement links TRBV7-6 to TRBJ2-1, with no clear D. Looked up from germline, CDR1 is SGHVS and CDR2 is FNYEAQ. Between the trimmed V and J ends, which lost 3 bases and 9 bases, there was a span of 9 bases. CDR3 size: 12 residues. CDR3 coding DNA: TGTGCCAGCAGCTTTCTGAACGTTGAGCAGTTCTTC. Its translation: CASSFLNVEQFF.

The V gene is TRBV12-3 or TRBV12-4, the J gene TRBJ1-5; no clear D. The CDR3 consists of 13 residues. V lost 6 bases to trimming and J lost 5 bases, with 11 bases between them. In DNA form, the CDR3 reads TGTGCCAGCAGCAAAGGCAGTTATCAGCCCCAGCATTTT. It is translated as CASSKGSYQPQHF.

The table lists this clonotype with many counts. The rearrangement joins TRBV7-9 to TRBJ2-1; D gene unclear. Trimming cost V 4 bases and J 0 bases, with 10 bases left between them. The CDR3 consists of 15 residues. The germline V gene encodes CDR1 SEHNR and CDR2 FQNEAQ (reference sequence). The CDR3 sequence: CASSSTESSYNEQFF. For the CDR3, the DNA is TGTGCCAGCAGCTCAACAGAGAGCTCCTACAATGAGCAGTTCTTC.

In its sample, this clonotype was seen a few times. The CDR3 nucleotides are TGTGCCAGCAGCGCGCCCGGACAGGGGGCGCGGGCTAATGAAAAACTGTTTTTT. Its protein is CASSAPGQGARANEKLFF. V usage is TRBV7-9 and J usage is TRBJ1-4, with 11 bases matching TRBD1. V lost 5 bases to trimming and J lost 3 bases; unmatched junction nucleotides: 11. The CDR3 has 18 residues. Germline-derived CDR1 and CDR2 are SEHNR and FQNEAQ (reference sequence).

The V and J genes are TRBV4-1 and TRBJ2-7; a possible D gene is TRBD1 (6 bases). Trimming left V 0 bases short and J 2 bases short, with 14 bases between. The CDR3 is made up of 16 amino acids. Germline-derived CDR1 and CDR2 are MGHRA and YSYEKL. CDR3 sequence (DNA): TGCGCCAGCAGCCAAGATTCAGACAGGAAAACCTACGAGCAGTACTTC. This encodes CASSQDSDRKTYEQYF.

Turning to this clonotype: An end of the junction does not agree with germline; a read error may underlie this. The chain joins TRBV7-9 to TRBJ2-4; D remains ambiguous. The V gene's germline CDR1 is SEHNR and CDR2 FQNEAQ (reference sequence). The CDR3 sequence is 12 residues long. In nucleotides, the CDR3 is TGTGCCGGCAGCTTATGTCTGAACATTCAGTACTTC. It codes for CAGSLCLNIQYF.

The table lists this clonotype with many counts. V is TRBV10-3 and J is TRBJ2-7; 7 nucleotides agree with TRBD2. Germline V gene data show CDR1 as ENHRY and CDR2 as SYGVKD. V was clipped by 4 bases and J by 2 bases; unmatched bases: 5. CDR3 size: 14 residues. Written as DNA, the CDR3 is TGTGCCATCAGTGGGGAGGGGACCCCCTACGAGCAGTACTTC. It is translated as CAISGEGTPYEQYF.

This chain connects TRBV19 to TRBJ2-4; 14 bases align to TRBD2. The junction had 8 bases not matched to a gene; V was cut back by 8 bases and J by 8 bases. Germline lookup yields CDR1 LNHDA and CDR2 SQIVND (reference sequence). This CDR3 region has 15 residues. The CDR3: CASGLAGGPRYIQYF. Written as DNA, the CDR3 is TGTGCCAGTGGACTAGCGGGAGGACCGAGGTACATTCAGTACTTC. Full variable domain (rest looked up from reference TRBV19 and TRBJ2-4): DGGITQSPKYLFRKEGQNVTLSCEQNLNHDAMYWYRQDPGQGLRLIYYSQIVNDFQKGDIAEGYSVSREKKESFPLTVTSAQKNPTAFYLCASGLAGGPRYIQYFGAGTRLSVL.

This clonotype was detected many times. The chain carries TRBV6-5 and TRBJ2-5, with 10 positions matching TRBD1. This CDR3 comprises 15 residues. Germline assignment: CDR1 MNHEY and CDR2 SVGAGI. After removal of 2 bases from V and 4 bases from J, the junction contained 4 bases not matched to a gene. The CDR3 loop reads CASSYRDRGLETQYF. CDR3 nucleotides: TGTGCCAGCAGTTACCGGGACAGGGGTTTAGAGACCCAGTACTTC.

In this sample, this clonotype turned up a few times. The V and J genes are TRBV7-9 and TRBJ2-2; 7 positions match TRBD1. The CDR3 extends over 17 amino acids. In germline, CDR1 is SEHNR, CDR2 FQNEAQ (reference sequence). V trimming: 5 bases; J trimming: 1 base; junction bases outside the gene matches: 10. CDR3 bases: TGTGCCAGCAGCGTTTCCGGGACAGCGGTGAACACCGGGGAGCTGTTTTTT. Protein sequence: CASSVSGTAVNTGELFF.

The table lists this clonotype with many counts. The genes are TRBV6-5 and TRBJ2-7; TRBD1 matches 9 bases. The V gene's germline CDR1 is MNHEY and CDR2 SVGAGI. Trimming took 1 base from V and 0 from J; bases not matched to a gene: 1. The CDR3 consists of 15 residues. The CDR3 coding sequence is TGTGCCAGCAGTTACTTGGACAGGGGCTCCTACGAGCAGTACTTC. Translated, it gives CASSYLDRGSYEQYF.

This clonotype was counted ten times or more. This sequence joins TRBV9 and TRBJ2-5; D gene uncertain. Germline lookup yields CDR1 SGDLS and CDR2 YYNGEE. The CDR3 runs 15 residues. V was cut by 4 bases and J by 2 bases, with 15 bases left in between. The CDR3 is CASSPLVSSQETQYF. In DNA form, the CDR3 reads TGTGCCAGCAGCCCCCTAGTTAGCTCACAAGAGACCCAGTACTTC.

The V call is TRBV7-9, the J call TRBJ2-1, with D perhaps being TRBD1 or TRBD2 (5 bases each). Trimming removed 3 bases from V and 9 bases from J, with 15 bases in between. The V gene's germline CDR1 is SEHNR and CDR2 FQNEAQ (reference sequence). The CDR3 sequence is 14 residues long. CDR3 amino acids: CASSFAGWGTEQFF. The CDR3 DNA reads TGTGCCAGCAGCTTTGCTGGCTGGGGGACTGAGCAGTTCTTC.

A few counts support this clonotype. CDR3 nucleotides: TGTGCCTGGAGTGGGGACAGGGGAGCGGGAGGGCCGAGTAATGAGCAGTTCTTC. Its translation: CAWSGDRGAGGPSNEQFF. J is TRBJ2-1 and V is TRBV30; D possibly matches TRBD1 or TRBD2 (10 bases each). Germline V CDR1 and CDR2: GTSNPN, SVGIG (reference sequence). The CDR3 covers 18 residues. Trimming removed 1 base from V and 7 bases from J, with 26 bases in between. Combining the CDR3 with reference TRBV30 and TRBJ2-1 gives the whole variable domain SQTIHQWPATLVQPVGSPLSLECTVEGTSNPNLYWYRQAAGRGLQLLFYSVGIGQISSEVPQNLSASRPQDRQFILSSKKLLLSDSGFYLCAWSGDRGAGGPSNEQFFGPGTRLTVL.